This TCR beta chain stems from a study of CD8+ T cells in alopecia areata. The study, taken as a whole, reports: Scalp lesions, especially in alopecia totalis/universalis, had higher clonality than normal scalp.

With regard to this clone: Its cognate antigen is unknown.

Extracted RNA was reverse transcribed into cDNA, the sequencing template. Sequencing used immunoSEQ multiplex PCR; TCRdb keeps in-frame clones, though not all of them. Among roughly 130,000 clones listed, approximately 58% were seen once. CDR1 is SGDLS and CDR2 is YYNGEE in the germline V gene. With 5 bases clipped from V and 2 bases from J, the junction kept 6 bases outside the gene matches. The CDR3 extends over 16 amino acids. From PBMCs, CD4+ and CD8+ T cells were sorted. The sample was CD4+ T cells sorted from blood, taken at week 0. The origin of this receptor is a human donor with alopecia areata. The chain joins TRBV9 to TRBJ2-6, with 8 bases identical to TRBD1. The CDR3 coding sequence is TGTGCCAGCAGGGACCCAGGGGGCCCTGGGGCCAACGTCCTGACTTTC. Protein sequence: CASRDPGGPGANVLTF. Complete variable domain (other parts from reference TRBV9 and TRBJ2-6): DSGVTQTPKHLITATGQRVTLRCSPRSGDLSVYWYQQSLDQGLQFLIQYYNGEERAKGNILERFSAQQFPDLHSELNLSSLELGDSALYFCASRDPGGPGANVLTFGAGSRLTVL.